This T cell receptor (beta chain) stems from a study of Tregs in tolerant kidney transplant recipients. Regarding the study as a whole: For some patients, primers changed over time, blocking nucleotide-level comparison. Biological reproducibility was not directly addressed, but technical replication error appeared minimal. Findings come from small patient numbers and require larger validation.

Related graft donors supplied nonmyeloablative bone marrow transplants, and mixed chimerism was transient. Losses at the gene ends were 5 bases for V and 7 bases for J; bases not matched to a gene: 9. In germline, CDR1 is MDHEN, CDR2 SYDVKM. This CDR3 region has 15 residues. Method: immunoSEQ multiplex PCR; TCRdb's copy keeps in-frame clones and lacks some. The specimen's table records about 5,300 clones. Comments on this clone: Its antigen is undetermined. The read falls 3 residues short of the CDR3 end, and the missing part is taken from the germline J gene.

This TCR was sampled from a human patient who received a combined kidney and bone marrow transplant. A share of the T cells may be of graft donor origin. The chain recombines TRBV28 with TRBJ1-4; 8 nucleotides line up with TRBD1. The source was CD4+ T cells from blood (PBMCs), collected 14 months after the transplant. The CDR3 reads CASSTRQGRTEKLFF. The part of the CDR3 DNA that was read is TGTGCCAGCAGTACTCGACAGGGGCGGACTGAAAAA. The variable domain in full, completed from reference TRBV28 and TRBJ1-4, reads DVKVTQSSRYLVKRTGEKVFLECVQDMDHENMFWYRQDPGLGLRLIYFSYDVKMKEKGDIPEGYSVSREKKERFSLILESASTNQTSMYLCASSTRQGRTEKLFFGSGTQLSVL.